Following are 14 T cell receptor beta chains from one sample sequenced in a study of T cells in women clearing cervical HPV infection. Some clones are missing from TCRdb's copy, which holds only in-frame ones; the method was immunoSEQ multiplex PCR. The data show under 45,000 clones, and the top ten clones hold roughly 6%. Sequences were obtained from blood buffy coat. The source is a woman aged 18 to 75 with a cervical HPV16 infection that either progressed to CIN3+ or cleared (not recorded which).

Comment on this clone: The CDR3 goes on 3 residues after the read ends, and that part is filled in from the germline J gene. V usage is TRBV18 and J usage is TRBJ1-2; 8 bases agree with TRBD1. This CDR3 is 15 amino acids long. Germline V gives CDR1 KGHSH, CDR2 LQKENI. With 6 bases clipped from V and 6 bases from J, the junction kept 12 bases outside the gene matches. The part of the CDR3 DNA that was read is TGTGCCAGCTCCTACCGACAGGGGTTAGTGGATGGC. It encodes CASSYRQGLVDG. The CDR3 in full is CASSYRQGLVDGYTF.

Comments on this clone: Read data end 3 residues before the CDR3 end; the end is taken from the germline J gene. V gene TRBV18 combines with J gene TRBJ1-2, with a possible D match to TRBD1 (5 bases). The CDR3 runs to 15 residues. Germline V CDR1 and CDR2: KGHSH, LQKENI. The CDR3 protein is CASSPSGTETYDYTF. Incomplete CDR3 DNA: TGTGCCAGCTCACCCTCCGGGACTGAAACCTACGAC.

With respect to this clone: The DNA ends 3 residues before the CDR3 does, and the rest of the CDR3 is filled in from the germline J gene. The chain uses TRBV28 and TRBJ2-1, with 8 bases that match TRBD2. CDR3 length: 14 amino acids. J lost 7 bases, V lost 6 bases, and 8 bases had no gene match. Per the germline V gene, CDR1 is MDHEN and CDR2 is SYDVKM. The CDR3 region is CASSSGSWLNEQFF. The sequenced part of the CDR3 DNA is TGTGCCAGCAGCAGCGGGAGTTGGTTGAATGAG.

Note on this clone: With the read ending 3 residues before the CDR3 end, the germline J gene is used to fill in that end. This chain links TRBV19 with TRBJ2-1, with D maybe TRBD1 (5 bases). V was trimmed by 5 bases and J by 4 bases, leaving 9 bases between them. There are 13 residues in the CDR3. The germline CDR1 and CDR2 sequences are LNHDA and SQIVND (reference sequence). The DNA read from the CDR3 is TGTGCCAGTAGTGCGACAGCTTACAATGAG. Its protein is CASSATAYNE. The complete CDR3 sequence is CASSATAYNEQFF.

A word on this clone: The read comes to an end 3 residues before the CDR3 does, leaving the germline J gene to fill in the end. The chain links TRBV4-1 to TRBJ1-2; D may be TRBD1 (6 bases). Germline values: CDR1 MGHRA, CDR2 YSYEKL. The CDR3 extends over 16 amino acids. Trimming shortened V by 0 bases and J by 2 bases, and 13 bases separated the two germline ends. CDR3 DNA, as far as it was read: TGCGCCAGCAGCCAAGATTCGACAGGTGCCAACTATGGC. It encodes CASSQDSTGANYG. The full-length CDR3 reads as CASSQDSTGANYGYTF.

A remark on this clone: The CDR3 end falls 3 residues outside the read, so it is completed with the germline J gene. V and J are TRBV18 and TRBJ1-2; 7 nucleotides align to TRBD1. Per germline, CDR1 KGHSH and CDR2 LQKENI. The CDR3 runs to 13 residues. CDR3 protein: CASSPDRERGYTF. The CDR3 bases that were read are TGTGCCAGCTCACCAGACAGGGAACGCGGC.

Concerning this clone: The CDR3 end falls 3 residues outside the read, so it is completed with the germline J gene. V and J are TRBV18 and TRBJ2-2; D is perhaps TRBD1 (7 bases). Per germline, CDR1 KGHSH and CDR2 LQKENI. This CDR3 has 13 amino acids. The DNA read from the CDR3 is TGTGCCAGCTCACCTCAGGGGGGTGAAAAG. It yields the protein CASSPQGGEK. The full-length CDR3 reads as CASSPQGGEKLFF.

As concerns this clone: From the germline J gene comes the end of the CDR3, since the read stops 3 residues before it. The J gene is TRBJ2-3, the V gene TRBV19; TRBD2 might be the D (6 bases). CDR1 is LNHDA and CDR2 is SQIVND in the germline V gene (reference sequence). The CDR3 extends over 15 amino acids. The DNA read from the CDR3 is TGTGCCAGTAGTATTCTCACAACTAGCAATCAGCCG. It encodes CASSILTTSNQP. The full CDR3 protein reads CASSILTTSNQPQYF.

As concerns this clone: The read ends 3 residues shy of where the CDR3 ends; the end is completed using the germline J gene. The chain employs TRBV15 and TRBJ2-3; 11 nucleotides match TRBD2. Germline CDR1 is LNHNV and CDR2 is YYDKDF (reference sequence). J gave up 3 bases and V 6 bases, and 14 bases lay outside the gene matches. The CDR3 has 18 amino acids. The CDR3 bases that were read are TGTGCCACCAGAGGAGGTACTAGCGGGAGTAGTAGGACAGATACG. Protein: CATRGGTSGSSRTDT. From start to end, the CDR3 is CATRGGTSGSSRTDTQYF. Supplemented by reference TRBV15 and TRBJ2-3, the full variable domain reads DAMVIQNPRYQVTQFGKPVTLSCSQTLNHNVMYWYQQKSSQAPKLLFHYYDKDFNNEADTPDNFQSRRPNTSFCFLDIRSPGLGDTAMYLCATRGGTSGSSRTDTQYFGPGTRLTVL.

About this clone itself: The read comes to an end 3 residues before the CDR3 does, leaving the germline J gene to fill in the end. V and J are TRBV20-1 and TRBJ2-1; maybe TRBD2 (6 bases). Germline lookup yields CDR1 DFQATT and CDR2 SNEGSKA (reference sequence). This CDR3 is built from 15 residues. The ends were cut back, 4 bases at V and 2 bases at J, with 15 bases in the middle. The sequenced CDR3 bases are TGCAGTGCTACCCCATCTAGCGTCACCTACAATGAG. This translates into CSATPSSVTYNE. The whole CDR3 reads CSATPSSVTYNEQFF.

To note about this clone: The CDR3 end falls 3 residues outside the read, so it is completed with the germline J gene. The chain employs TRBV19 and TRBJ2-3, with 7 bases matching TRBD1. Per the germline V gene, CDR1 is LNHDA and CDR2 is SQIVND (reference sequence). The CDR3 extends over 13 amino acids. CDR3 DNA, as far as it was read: TGTGCCAGTAAGGCGGAGAGGGGACAGCCG. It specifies CASKAERGQP. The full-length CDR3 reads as CASKAERGQPQYF.

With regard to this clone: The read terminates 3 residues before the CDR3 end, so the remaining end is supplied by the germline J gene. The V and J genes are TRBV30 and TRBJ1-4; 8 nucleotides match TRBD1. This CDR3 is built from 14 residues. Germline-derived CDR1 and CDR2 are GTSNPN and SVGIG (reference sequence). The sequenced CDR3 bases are TGTGCCTGGAGCAGGGGGCCATATAATTCACCA. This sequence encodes CAWSRGPYNSP. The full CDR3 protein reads CAWSRGPYNSPLFF.

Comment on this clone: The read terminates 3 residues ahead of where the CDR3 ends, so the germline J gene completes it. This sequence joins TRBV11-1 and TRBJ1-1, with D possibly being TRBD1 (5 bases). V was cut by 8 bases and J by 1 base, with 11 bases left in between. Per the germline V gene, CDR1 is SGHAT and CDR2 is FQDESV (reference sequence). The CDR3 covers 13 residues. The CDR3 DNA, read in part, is TGTGCCAGCCTCCCTACAGGGAACACTGAA. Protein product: CASLPTGNTE. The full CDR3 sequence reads CASLPTGNTEAFF.

CDR3 amino acids: CASKTSGGTQPQYF. The DNA read from the CDR3 is TGTGCCAGCAAAACTTCAGGAGGAACTCAGCCG. The V and J genes are TRBV6-2 or TRBV6-3 and TRBJ2-3, with TRBD2 as a possible D gene (5 bases). The CDR3 end is not reached by the read, which stops 3 residues before it; the germline J gene fills it in. The CDR3 contains 14 residues. CDR1 and CDR2 (germline): MNHEY, SVGEGT.